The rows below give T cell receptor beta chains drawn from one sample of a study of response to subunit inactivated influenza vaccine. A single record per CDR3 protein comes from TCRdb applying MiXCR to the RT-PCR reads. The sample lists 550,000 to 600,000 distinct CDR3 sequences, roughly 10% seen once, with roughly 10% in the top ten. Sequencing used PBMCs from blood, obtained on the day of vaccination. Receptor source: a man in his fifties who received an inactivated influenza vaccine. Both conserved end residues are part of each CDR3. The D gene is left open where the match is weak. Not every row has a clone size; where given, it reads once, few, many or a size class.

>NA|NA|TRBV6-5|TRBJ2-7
CASSYSTGPSYEQYF
TGTGCCAGCAGTTACTCCACAGGGCCTTCCTACGAGCAGTACTTC
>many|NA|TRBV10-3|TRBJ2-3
CAVADIPIDTQYF
TGTGCCGTCGCGGATATCCCCATAGATACGCAGTATTTT
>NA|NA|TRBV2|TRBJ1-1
CASRKRGYGVRGTEAFF
TGTGCCAGCAGGAAGAGGGGGTATGGGGTTCGTGGCACTGAAGCTTTCTTT
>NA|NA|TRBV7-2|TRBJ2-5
CASSLAGTLYF
TGTGCCAGCAGCTTAGCTGGGACCCTGTACTTC
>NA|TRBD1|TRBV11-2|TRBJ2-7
CASTKGTGSQIVRYEQYF
TGTGCCAGCACCAAGGGGACAGGGTCCCAAATAGTCCGATACGAGCAGTACTTC
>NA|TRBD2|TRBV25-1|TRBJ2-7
CASSDLAGAGEQYF
TGTGCCAGCAGTGACTTAGCGGGAGCAGGGGAGCAGTACTTC
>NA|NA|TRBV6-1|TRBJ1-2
CASRAQGSNYGYTF
TGTGCCAGCAGGGCCCAGGGTTCTAACTATGGCTACACCTTC
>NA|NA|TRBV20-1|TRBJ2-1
CSGRPLRDSNSYNEQFF
TGCAGTGGCAGACCTCTACGGGACTCTAACTCCTACAATGAGCAGTTCTTC
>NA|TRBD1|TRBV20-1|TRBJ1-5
CSARRGTGVHQPQHF
TGCAGTGCTAGGAGGGGGACAGGGGTCCATCAGCCCCAGCATTTT
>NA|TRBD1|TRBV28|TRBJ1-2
CASSPDRGASGYGYTF
TGTGCCAGCAGTCCCGACAGGGGTGCCTCTGGGTATGGCTACACCTTC
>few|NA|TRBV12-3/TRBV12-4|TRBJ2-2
CASSWGPTTGELFF
TGTGCCAGCAGCTGGGGACCCACCACCGGGGAGCTGTTTTTT
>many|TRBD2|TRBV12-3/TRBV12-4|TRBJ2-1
CASRLAGGESNEQFF
TGTGCCAGCAGGCTAGCGGGGGGGGAAAGCAATGAGCAGTTCTTC
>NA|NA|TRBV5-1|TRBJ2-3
CASSLPTPDTQYF
TGCGCCAGCAGCTTGCCGACGCCAGATACGCAGTATTTT
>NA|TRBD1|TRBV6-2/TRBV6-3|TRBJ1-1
CASRPTGRTEAFF
TGTGCCAGCAGACCGACAGGGAGGACTGAAGCTTTCTTT
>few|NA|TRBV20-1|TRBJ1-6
CSASDNSPLHF
TGCAGTGCTAGCGACAATTCACCCCTCCACTTT
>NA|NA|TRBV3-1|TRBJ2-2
CASSQAGRANTGELFF
TGTGCCAGCAGCCAAGCCGGCAGAGCGAACACCGGGGAGCTGTTTTTT
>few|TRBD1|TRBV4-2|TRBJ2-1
CASSHTGGALAIEQFF
TGTGCCAGCAGCCATACAGGGGGCGCCTTGGCAATTGAGCAGTTCTTC
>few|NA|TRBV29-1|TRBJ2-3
CSGLPRNKLDTQYF
TGCAGCGGTCTGCCCAGGAATAAACTGGATACGCAGTATTTT
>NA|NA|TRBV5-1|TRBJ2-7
CASSLSGGSPYPHF
TGCGCCAGCAGCTTGTCTGGGGGATCTCCTTATCCCCACTTC
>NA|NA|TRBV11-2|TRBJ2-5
CASSLVGVTQYF
TGTGCCAGCAGCTTAGTAGGCGTGACCCAGTACTTC
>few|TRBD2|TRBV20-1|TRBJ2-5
CSATREGLAGWARETQYF
TGCAGTGCTACGAGGGAGGGACTAGCGGGCTGGGCGCGGGAGACCCAGTACTTC
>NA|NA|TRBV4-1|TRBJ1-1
CASSQEFRPMNTEAFF
TGCGCCAGCAGCCAAGAGTTCCGCCCCATGAACACTGAAGCTTTCTTT
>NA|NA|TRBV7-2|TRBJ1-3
CASSLVGTAGNTIYF
TGTGCCAGCAGCTTAGTGGGAACGGCGGGAAACACCATATATTTT
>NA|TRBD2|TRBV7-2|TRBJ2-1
CASSTLGGVYNEQFF
TGTGCCAGCAGCACCTTGGGGGGGGTCTACAATGAGCAGTTCTTC
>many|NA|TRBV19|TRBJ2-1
CASSMGRRLVYNEQFF
TGTGCCAGTAGTATGGGGAGGCGTTTGGTTTACAATGAGCAGTTCTTC
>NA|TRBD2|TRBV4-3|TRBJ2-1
CASSPWGAGGTNEQFF
TGCGCCAGCAGCCCCTGGGGGGCGGGAGGGACCAATGAGCAGTTCTTC
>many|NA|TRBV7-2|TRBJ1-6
CASSLRNSPLHF
TGTGCCAGCAGCTTAAGAAATTCACCCCTCCACTTT
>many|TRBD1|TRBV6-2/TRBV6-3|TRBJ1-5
CASGTGFNQPQHF
TGTGCCAGCGGGACAGGGTTCAATCAGCCCCAGCATTTT
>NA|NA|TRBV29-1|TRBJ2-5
CSVEGGTQETQYF
TGCAGCGTTGAGGGCGGGACCCAAGAGACCCAGTACTTC
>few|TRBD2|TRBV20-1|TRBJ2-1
CSALPGGANEQFF
TGCAGTGCTCTACCGGGGGGGGCCAATGAGCAGTTCTTC
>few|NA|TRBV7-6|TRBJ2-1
CASSLARSRIGGNEQFF
TGTGCCAGCAGCTTAGCGCGGAGTAGAATAGGGGGGAATGAGCAGTTCTTC
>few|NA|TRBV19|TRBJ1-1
CASTSGGFKAFF
TGTGCCAGTACCTCGGGGGGGTTTAAAGCTTTCTTT
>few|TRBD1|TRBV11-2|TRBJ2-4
CASSLEKDRGGKNIQYF
TGTGCCAGCAGCTTAGAGAAGGACAGGGGAGGCAAAAACATTCAGTACTTC
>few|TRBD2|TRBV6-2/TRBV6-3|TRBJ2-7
CASSYRAGGINYEQYF
TGTGCCAGCAGTTACCGAGCGGGAGGGATTAACTACGAGCAGTACTTC
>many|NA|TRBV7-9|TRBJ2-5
CASSPGRNQETQYF
TGTGCCAGCAGCCCGGGACGGAACCAAGAGACCCAGTACTTC
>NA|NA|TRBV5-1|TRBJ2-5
CASSLSTGTETQYF
TGCGCCAGCAGCTTATCTACAGGGACAGAGACCCAGTACTTC
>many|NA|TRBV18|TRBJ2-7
CASSPPGHNYEQYF
TGTGCCAGCTCACCACCGGGACACAACTACGAGCAGTACTTC
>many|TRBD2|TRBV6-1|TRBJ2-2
CASRILAGGLGGELFF
TGTGCCAGCAGAATTCTAGCGGGGGGCCTTGGCGGGGAGCTGTTTTTT
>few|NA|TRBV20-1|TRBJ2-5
CSARDGGETQYF
TGCAGTGCTAGAGATGGTGGAGAGACCCAGTACTTC
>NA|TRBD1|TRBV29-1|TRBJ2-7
CSVEDRGDSYYEQYF
TGCAGCGTTGAAGATAGAGGGGACAGTTACTACGAGCAGTACTTC
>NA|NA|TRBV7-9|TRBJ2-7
CASSSEFDYEQYF
TGTGCCAGCAGCTCAGAGTTTGACTACGAGCAGTACTTC
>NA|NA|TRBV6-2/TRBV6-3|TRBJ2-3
CASIKRFNTDTQYF
TGTGCCAGCATTAAGCGGTTTAACACAGATACGCAGTATTTT
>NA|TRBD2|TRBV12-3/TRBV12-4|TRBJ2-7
CASNPGLAGPAEQYF
TGTGCCAGCAACCCGGGACTAGCGGGGCCTGCGGAGCAGTACTTC
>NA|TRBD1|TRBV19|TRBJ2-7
CASRTTSGTGSYEQYF
TGTGCCAGTAGGACGACCTCCGGGACAGGGTCCTACGAGCAGTACTTC
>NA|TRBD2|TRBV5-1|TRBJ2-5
CASSLGISGRVGETQYF
TGCGCCAGCAGCTTGGGTATAAGCGGGAGAGTCGGCGAGACCCAGTACTTC
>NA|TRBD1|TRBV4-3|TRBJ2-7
CASSQSKQGSYEQYF
TGCGCCAGCAGCCAAAGTAAACAGGGGTCCTACGAGCAGTACTTC
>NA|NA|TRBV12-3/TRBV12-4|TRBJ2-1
CASSLSWVNEQFF
TGTGCCAGCAGTTTGTCTTGGGTCAATGAGCAGTTCTTC
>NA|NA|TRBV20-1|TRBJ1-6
CSASSRVDSPLHF
TGCAGTGCTAGTTCCAGGGTGGACTCACCCCTCCACTTT
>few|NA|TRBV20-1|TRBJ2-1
CSARDHMSDEQFF
TGCAGTGCTAGAGATCACATGTCCGATGAGCAGTTCTTC
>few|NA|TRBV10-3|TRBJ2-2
CAIRVDRNTGELFF
TGTGCCATCAGAGTAGACAGGAACACCGGGGAGCTGTTTTTT
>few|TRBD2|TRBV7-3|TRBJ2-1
CASSLRSGRDNEQFF
TGTGCCAGCAGCTTAAGGAGCGGGAGGGACAATGAGCAGTTCTTC
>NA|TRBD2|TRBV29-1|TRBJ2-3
CSVAPSGPTDTQYF
TGCAGCGTTGCCCCTAGCGGCCCCACAGATACGCAGTATTTT
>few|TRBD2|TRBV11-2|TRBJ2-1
CASSLASGVYNEQFF
TGTGCCAGCAGCTTAGCCAGCGGGGTCTACAATGAGCAGTTCTTC
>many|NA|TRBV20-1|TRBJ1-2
CSARYANYGYTF
TGCAGTGCTAGATACGCTAACTATGGCTACACCTTC